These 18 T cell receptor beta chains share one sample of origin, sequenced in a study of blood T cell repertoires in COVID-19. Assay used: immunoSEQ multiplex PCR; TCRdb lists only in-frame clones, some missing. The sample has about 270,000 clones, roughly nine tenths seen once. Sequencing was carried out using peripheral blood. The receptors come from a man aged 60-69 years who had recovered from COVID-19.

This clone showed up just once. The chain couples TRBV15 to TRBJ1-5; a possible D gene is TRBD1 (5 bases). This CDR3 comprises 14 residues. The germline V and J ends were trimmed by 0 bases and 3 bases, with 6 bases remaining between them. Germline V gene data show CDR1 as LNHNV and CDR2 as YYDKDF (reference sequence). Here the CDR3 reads CATSRDGANQPQHF. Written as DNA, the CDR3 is TGTGCCACCAGCAGAGATGGGGCCAATCAGCCCCAGCATTTT. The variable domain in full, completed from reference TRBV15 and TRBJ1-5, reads DAMVIQNPRYQVTQFGKPVTLSCSQTLNHNVMYWYQQKSSQAPKLLFHYYDKDFNNEADTPDNFQSRRPNTSFCFLDIRSPGLGDTAMYLCATSRDGANQPQHFGDGTRLSIL.

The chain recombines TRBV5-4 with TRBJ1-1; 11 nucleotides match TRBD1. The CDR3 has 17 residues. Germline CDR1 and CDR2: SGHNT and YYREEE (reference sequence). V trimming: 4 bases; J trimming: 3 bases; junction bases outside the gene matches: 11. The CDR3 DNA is TGTGCCAGCAGCACCGGGGGACAGGGGGTTCGGGACACTGAAGCTTTCTTT. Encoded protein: CASSTGGQGVRDTEAFF.

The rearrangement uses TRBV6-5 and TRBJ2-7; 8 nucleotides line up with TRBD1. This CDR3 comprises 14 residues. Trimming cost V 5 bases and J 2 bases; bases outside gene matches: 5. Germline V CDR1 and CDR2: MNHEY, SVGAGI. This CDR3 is CASSKGQDTYEQYF. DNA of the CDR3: TGTGCCAGCAGTAAGGGACAGGACACCTACGAGCAGTACTTC.

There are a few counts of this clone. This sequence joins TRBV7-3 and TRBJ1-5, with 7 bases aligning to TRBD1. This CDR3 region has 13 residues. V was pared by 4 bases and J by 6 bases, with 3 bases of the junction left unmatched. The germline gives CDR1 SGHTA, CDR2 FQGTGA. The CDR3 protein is CASSSTGIQPQHF. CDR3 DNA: TGTGCCAGCAGCTCGACAGGGATTCAGCCCCAGCATTTT.

The CDR3 DNA follows: TGCAGCCTTCAGACAGGGCCCTATGGCTACACCTTC. Encoded protein: CSLQTGPYGYTF. V usage is TRBV29-1 and J usage is TRBJ1-2, with 7 bases matching TRBD1. Germline V gives CDR1 SQVTM, CDR2 ANQGSEA. The CDR3 runs to 12 residues. J gave up 4 bases and V 8 bases, and 7 bases lay outside the gene matches.

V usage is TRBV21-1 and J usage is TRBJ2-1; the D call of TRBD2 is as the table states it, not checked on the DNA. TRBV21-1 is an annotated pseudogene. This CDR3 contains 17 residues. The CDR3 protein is CASSKEGRTSGDNEQFF. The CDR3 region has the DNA TGTGCCAGCAGCAAAGAGGGAAGGACTAGCGGGGATAATGAGCAGTTCTTC.

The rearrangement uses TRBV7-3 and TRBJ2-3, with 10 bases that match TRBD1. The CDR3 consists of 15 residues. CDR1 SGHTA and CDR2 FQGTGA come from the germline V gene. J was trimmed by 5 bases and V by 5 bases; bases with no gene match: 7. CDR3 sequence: CASSPTRTGGDTQYF. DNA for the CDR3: TGTGCCAGCAGCCCGACACGGACAGGGGGAGATACGCAGTATTTT.

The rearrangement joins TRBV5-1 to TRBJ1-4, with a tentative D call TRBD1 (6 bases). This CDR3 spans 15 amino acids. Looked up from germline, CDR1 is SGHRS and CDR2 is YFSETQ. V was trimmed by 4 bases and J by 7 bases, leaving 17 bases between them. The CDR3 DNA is TGCGCCAGCAGCCCGACCCCCCAGGGGACTGAAAAACTGTTTTTT. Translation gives CASSPTPQGTEKLFF. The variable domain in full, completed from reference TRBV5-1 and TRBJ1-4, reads KAGVTQTPRYLIKTRGQQVTLSCSPISGHRSVSWYQQTPGQGLQFLFEYFSETQRNKGNFPGRFSGRQFSNSRSEMNVSTLELGDSALYLCASSPTPQGTEKLFFGSGTQLSVL.

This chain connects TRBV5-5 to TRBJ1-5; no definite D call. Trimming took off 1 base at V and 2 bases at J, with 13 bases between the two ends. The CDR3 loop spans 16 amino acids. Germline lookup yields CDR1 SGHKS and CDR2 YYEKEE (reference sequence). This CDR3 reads CASSLNSAIGNQPQHF. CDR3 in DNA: TGTGCCAGCAGCTTGAACAGTGCAATCGGCAATCAGCCCCAGCATTTT.

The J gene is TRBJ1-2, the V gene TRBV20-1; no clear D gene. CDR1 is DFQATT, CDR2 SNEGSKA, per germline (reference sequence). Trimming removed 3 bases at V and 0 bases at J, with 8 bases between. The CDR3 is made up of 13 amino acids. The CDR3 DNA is TGCAGTGCTAGTGAGAGCACTAACTATGGCTACACCTTC. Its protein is CSASESTNYGYTF.

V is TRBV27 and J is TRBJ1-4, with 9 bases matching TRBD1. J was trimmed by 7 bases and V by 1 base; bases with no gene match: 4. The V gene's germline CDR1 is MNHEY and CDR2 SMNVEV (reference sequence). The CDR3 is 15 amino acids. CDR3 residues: CASSLWRTGVEKLFF. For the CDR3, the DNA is TGTGCCAGCAGTTTATGGAGGACAGGGGTTGAAAAACTGTTTTTT. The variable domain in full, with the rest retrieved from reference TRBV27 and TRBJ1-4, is EAQVTQNPRYLITVTGKKLTVTCSQNMNHEYMSWYRQDPGLGLRQIYYSMNVEVTDKGDVPEGYKVSRKEKRNFPLILESPSPNQTSLYFCASSLWRTGVEKLFFGSGTQLSVL.

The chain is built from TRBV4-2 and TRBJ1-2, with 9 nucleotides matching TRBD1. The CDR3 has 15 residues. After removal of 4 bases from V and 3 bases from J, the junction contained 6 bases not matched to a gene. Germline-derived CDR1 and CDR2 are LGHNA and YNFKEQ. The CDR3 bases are TGTGCCAGCAGCCTCGAGACAGGGGGGTACTATGGCTACACCTTC. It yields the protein CASSLETGGYYGYTF.

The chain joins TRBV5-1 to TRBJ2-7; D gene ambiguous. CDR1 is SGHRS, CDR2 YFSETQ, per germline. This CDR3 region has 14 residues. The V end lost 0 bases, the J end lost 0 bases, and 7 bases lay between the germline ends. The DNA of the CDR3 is TGCGCCAGCAGCTTGGAACAGTACTCCTACGAGCAGTACTTC. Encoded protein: CASSLEQYSYEQYF.

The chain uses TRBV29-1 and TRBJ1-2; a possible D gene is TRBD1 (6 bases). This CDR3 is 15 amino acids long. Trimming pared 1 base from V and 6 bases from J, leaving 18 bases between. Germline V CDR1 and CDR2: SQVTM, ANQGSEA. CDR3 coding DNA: TGCAGCGTTGAAGCCAGGATCCCAGGGGCGCATGGCTACACCTTC. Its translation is CSVEARIPGAHGYTF.

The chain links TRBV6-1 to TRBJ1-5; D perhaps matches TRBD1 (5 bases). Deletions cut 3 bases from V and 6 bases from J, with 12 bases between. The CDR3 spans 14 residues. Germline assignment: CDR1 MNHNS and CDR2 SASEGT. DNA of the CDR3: TGTGCCAGCAGTGATACAATGGGGGGTCAGCCCCAGCATTTT. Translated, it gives CASSDTMGGQPQHF.

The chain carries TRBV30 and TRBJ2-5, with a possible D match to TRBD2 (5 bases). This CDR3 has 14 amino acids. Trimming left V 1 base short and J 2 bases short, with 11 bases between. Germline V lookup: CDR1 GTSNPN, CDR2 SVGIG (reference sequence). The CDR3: CAWSGTGRQETQYF. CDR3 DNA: TGTGCCTGGAGTGGGACGGGAAGACAAGAGACCCAGTACTTC. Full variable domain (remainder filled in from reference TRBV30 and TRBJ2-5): SQTIHQWPATLVQPVGSPLSLECTVEGTSNPNLYWYRQAAGRGLQLLFYSVGIGQISSEVPQNLSASRPQDRQFILSSKKLLLSDSGFYLCAWSGTGRQETQYFGPGTRLLVL.

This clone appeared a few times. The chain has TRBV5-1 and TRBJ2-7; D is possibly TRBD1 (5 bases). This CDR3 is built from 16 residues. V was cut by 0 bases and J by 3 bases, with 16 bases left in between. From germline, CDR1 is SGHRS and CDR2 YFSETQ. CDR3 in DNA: TGCGCCAGCAGCTTGGCCCCCAGCAGGGTTGACTACGAGCAGTACTTC. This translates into CASSLAPSRVDYEQYF.

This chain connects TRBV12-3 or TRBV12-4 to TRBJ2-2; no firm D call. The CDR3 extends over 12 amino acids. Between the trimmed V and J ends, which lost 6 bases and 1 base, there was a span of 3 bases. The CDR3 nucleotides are TGTGCCAGCAGGAGGAACACCGGGGAGCTGTTTTTT. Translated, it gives CASRRNTGELFF.